A single TCR beta chain is shown here with its context. Its specificity is not known. PCR employed 60 Vbeta and 13 Jbeta primers. Using immunoSEQ multiplex PCR, the repertoire was profiled, and TCRdb retains in-frame clones only, with some absent. The sample has 130,000 or so clones; approximately 74% are singletons. The record originates from a study of cytomegalovirus exposure and HLA in healthy donors. General study results and limits: In a later analysis, at a false discovery rate of 0.05, under 20,000 TCR beta sequences were associated with HLA alleles.

This CDR3 has 15 amino acids. After removal of 5 bases from V and 1 base from J, the junction contained 1 base not matched to a gene. Germline CDR1 is SNHLY and CDR2 is FYNNEI. Nominal health characterized the donors when sampled, though unrecorded immune exposures were likely. The rearrangement joins TRBV2 to TRBJ2-3; 12 bases agree with TRBD2. Source material: PBMCs. This clonotype was sampled from a male donor in good health and CMV-seronegative. CDR3 nucleotides: TGTGCCAGCAGTAGGACTAGCGGGGGCACAGATACGCAGTATTTT. This gives the protein CASSRTSGGTDTQYF.